The 28 T cell receptor beta chains reported below all come from one sample, sequenced in a study of OX40 agonist ivuxolimab in advanced cancers. Only in-frame clones appear in the TCRdb table, and some are missing; sequencing was by immunoSEQ multiplex PCR. This sample has about 35,000 clones, with 82% found just once. The sample was CD4+ or CD8+ T cells sorted from blood, taken in a trial of the OX40 agonist ivuxolimab. Receptors originate from an adult with an advanced solid tumor such as melanoma, head and neck, liver or kidney cancer.

In this sample, this clone turned up once. The rearrangement uses TRBV9 and TRBJ2-7; no definite D call. Germline CDR1 reads SGDLS; CDR2 reads YYNGEE. CDR3 length: 15 residues. The V gene lost 0 bases and the J gene lost 3 bases, with 13 bases spanning the gap. The CDR3, as DNA: TGTGCCAGCAGCGTAGGCCCCAAGGAATTCTACGAGCAGTACTTC. Its translation: CASSVGPKEFYEQYF. Variable domain in full (rest from reference TRBV9 and TRBJ2-7): DSGVTQTPKHLITATGQRVTLRCSPRSGDLSVYWYQQSLDQGLQFLIQYYNGEERAKGNILERFSAQQFPDLHSELNLSSLELGDSALYFCASSVGPKEFYEQYFGPGTRLTVT.

Judged by abundance, this clone is hyperexpanded. The chain uses TRBV6-1 and TRBJ2-2, with D uncertain. Germline CDR1 reads MNHNS; CDR2 reads SASEGT. Trimming stripped 7 bases from V and 7 bases from J, with 13 bases between. CDR3 size: 13 residues. CDR3 sequence reads: CASTLNENGELFF. CDR3 sequence (DNA): TGTGCCAGCACCTTGAATGAGAACGGGGAGCTGTTTTTT.

The CDR3 bases are TGCGCCAGCAGCACGGGACAAAATAATTCACCCCTCCACTTT. Translated: CASSTGQNNSPLHF. The chain uses TRBV5-1 and TRBJ1-6; possibly TRBD1 for D (6 bases). Per the germline V gene, CDR1 is SGHRS and CDR2 is YFSETQ. The germline V and J ends were trimmed by 4 bases and 5 bases, with 10 bases remaining between them. This CDR3 region has 14 residues. Full variable domain (outside the CDR3, taken from reference TRBV5-1 and TRBJ1-6): KAGVTQTPRYLIKTRGQQVTLSCSPISGHRSVSWYQQTPGQGLQFLFEYFSETQRNKGNFPGRFSGRQFSNSRSEMNVSTLELGDSALYLCASSTGQNNSPLHFGNGTRLTVT.

This chain uses TRBV7-9 with TRBJ1-2; D remains ambiguous. Germline CDR1 SEHNR, CDR2 FQNEAQ (reference sequence). Trimming removed 0 bases from V and 5 bases from J, with 10 bases in between. The CDR3 is made up of 14 amino acids. Here the CDR3 DNA reads TGTGCCAGCAGCTTAGCACAGCTCATATATGGCTACACCTTC. Translating gives CASSLAQLIYGYTF.

This chain uses TRBV27 with TRBJ1-5, with D possibly matching TRBD1 (5 bases). Trimming pared 4 bases from V and 2 bases from J, leaving 12 bases between. Germline assignment: CDR1 MNHEY and CDR2 SMNVEV (reference sequence). CDR3 length: 15 residues. The CDR3 is CASSSGPEGNQPQHF. As DNA, the CDR3 is TGTGCCAGCAGTTCGGGACCCGAGGGCAATCAGCCCCAGCATTTT.

The V gene is TRBV4-1, the J gene TRBJ1-2; no definite D call. The CDR3 runs to 14 residues. From germline, CDR1 is MGHRA and CDR2 YSYEKL. V was pared by 1 base and J by 1 base, with 7 bases between. CDR3 coding DNA: TGCGCCAGCAGCCAAGGGGAGATTAACTATGGCTACACCTTC. Protein: CASSQGEINYGYTF.

The chain employs TRBV27 and TRBJ2-7; 7 bases agree with TRBD2. In germline, CDR1 is MNHEY, CDR2 SMNVEV (reference sequence). The CDR3 sequence is 14 residues long. V trimming: 0 bases; J trimming: 5 bases; junction bases outside the gene matches: 4. In DNA form, the CDR3 reads TGTGCCAGCAGTTTATCGACTAGCTGGGACGAGCAGTACTTC. Its translation: CASSLSTSWDEQYF.

The chain uses TRBV9 and TRBJ2-3, with no clear D. The CDR3 totals 16 residues. Per germline, CDR1 SGDLS and CDR2 YYNGEE. Trimming took off 0 bases at V and 4 bases at J, with 15 bases between the two ends. CDR3 in amino acids: CASSVAVTGSSDTQYF. CDR3 nucleotides: TGTGCCAGCAGCGTAGCGGTGACTGGGTCGTCAGATACGCAGTATTTT.

The chain links TRBV6-6 to TRBJ2-3; D possibly corresponds to TRBD1 (6 bases). V was pared by 4 bases and J by 0 bases, with 8 bases between. Germline assignment: CDR1 MNHNY and CDR2 SVGAGI (reference sequence). This CDR3 has 14 residues. The CDR3 nucleotides are TGTGCCAGCAGTTGGGACACCAGCACAGATACGCAGTATTTT. The encoded protein is CASSWDTSTDTQYF.

The chain couples TRBV7-6 to TRBJ2-7, with D perhaps given as TRBD1 or TRBD2 (5 bases each). The V end lost 5 bases, the J end lost 2 bases, and 10 bases lay between the germline ends. The germline CDR1 and CDR2 sequences are SGHVS and FNYEAQ. The CDR3 is 13 residues long. The CDR3 DNA reads TGTGCCAGCAGCCGGGACCCAGCCTACGAGCAGTACTTC. Translation: CASSRDPAYEQYF.

The chain employs TRBV5-6 and TRBJ2-5; the D gene is possibly TRBD2 (5 bases). V lost 2 bases to trimming and J lost 9 bases, with 11 bases between them. The CDR3 spans 12 residues. Germline CDR1 and CDR2: SGHDT and YYEEEE. The CDR3 DNA is TGTGCCAGCAGCTTCGGGGTCCATCCCCAGTACTTC. Amino acid sequence: CASSFGVHPQYF.

The rearrangement links TRBV19 to TRBJ2-1; D is possibly TRBD2 (5 bases). Germline V gene data show CDR1 as LNHDA and CDR2 as SQIVND (reference sequence). Trimming took 4 bases from V and 1 from J, leaving 14 bases between them. This CDR3 has 16 residues. Here the CDR3 reads CASSTPEEESYNEQFF. DNA of the CDR3: TGTGCCAGTAGTACCCCAGAGGAGGAGTCCTACAATGAGCAGTTCTTC.

The chain couples TRBV29-1 to TRBJ2-5; no reliable D call. The CDR3 consists of 13 residues. Trimming removed 6 bases at V and 2 bases at J, with 13 bases between. CDR1 is SQVTM, CDR2 ANQGSEA, per germline. CDR3 in DNA: TGCAGCGTCCGAGTCACGAAACAAGAGACCCAGTACTTC. Translating gives CSVRVTKQETQYF.

The V gene is TRBV6-1, the J gene TRBJ1-2; D gene ambiguous. The length of the CDR3 is 11 residues. V lost 6 bases, J lost 3 bases, and 5 bases lay in between. Germline values: CDR1 MNHNS, CDR2 SASEGT. The CDR3 sequence: CASRWDYGYTF. In DNA, the CDR3 is TGTGCCAGCAGGTGGGACTATGGCTACACCTTC.

Within the sample, this clone is medium-sized. The gene calls are TRBV6-1 and TRBJ2-7; D is possibly TRBD1 or TRBD2 (5 bases each). The CDR3 contains 15 residues. V dropped 6 bases and J dropped 1 base, with 16 bases sitting between them. Germline assignment: CDR1 MNHNS and CDR2 SASEGT. As DNA, the CDR3 is TGTGCCAGCAGCTCCGGACGGGGCGGGTCCTACGAGCAGTACTTC. The encoded protein is CASSSGRGGSYEQYF.

The chain recombines TRBV4-1 with TRBJ2-2, with 9 bases fitting TRBD1. The junction had 0 bases not matched to a gene; V was cut back by 1 base and J by 3 bases. The CDR3 is 15 amino acids. Looked up from germline, CDR1 is MGHRA and CDR2 is YSYEKL. This CDR3 reads CASSQGTGDTGELFF. Here the CDR3 DNA reads TGCGCCAGCAGCCAAGGGACAGGGGACACCGGGGAGCTGTTTTTT.

This clone was seen only a few times. This rearrangement joins TRBV5-1 to TRBJ1-1; D is unresolved. From germline, CDR1 is SGHRS and CDR2 YFSETQ. The germline V and J ends were trimmed by 0 bases and 5 bases, with 11 bases remaining between them. This CDR3 has 14 amino acids. CDR3 loop: CASSLAYGWTEAFF. The CDR3, as DNA: TGCGCCAGCAGCTTGGCCTACGGGTGGACTGAAGCTTTCTTT.

This clone was detected only once. The chain recombines TRBV5-1 with TRBJ2-2; 8 positions match TRBD1. V was pared by 3 bases and J by 5 bases, with 0 bases of the junction left unmatched. Germline lookup yields CDR1 SGHRS and CDR2 YFSETQ. The length of the CDR3 is 13 residues. This CDR3 is CASSWTGTGELFF. In DNA, the CDR3 is TGCGCCAGCAGCTGGACAGGGACCGGGGAGCTGTTTTTT. The full variable domain, its missing parts supplied by reference TRBV5-1 and TRBJ2-2, is KAGVTQTPRYLIKTRGQQVTLSCSPISGHRSVSWYQQTPGQGLQFLFEYFSETQRNKGNFPGRFSGRQFSNSRSEMNVSTLELGDSALYLCASSWTGTGELFFGEGSRLTVL.

As for this clone: In the same sample, other DNA sequences code for this CDR3. The chain uses TRBV7-2 and TRBJ2-5, with 10 bases that match TRBD2. Germline values: CDR1 SGHTA, CDR2 FQGNSA. CDR3 length: 14 residues. Losses at the gene ends were 5 bases for V and 5 bases for J; bases not matched to a gene: 5. Here the CDR3 DNA reads TGTGCCAGCAGCCTACTAGCGGGGCGTGAGACCCAGTACTTC. Amino acids: CASSLLAGRETQYF.

The CDR3 bases are TGTGCCAGCAGATACCAAGCGGGGAGCTCCTACGAGCAGTACTTC. This translates into CASRYQAGSSYEQYF. This chain uses TRBV28 with TRBJ2-7; TRBD2 aligns across 7 bases. Trimming took 6 bases from V and 0 from J; bases not matched to a gene: 8. The CDR3 extends over 15 amino acids. Germline V CDR1 and CDR2: MDHEN, SYDVKM.

The gene calls are TRBV27 and TRBJ1-3; tentative D call: TRBD1 (6 bases). Germline V gene sequence: CDR1 MNHEY, CDR2 SMNVEV (reference sequence). This CDR3 spans 15 amino acids. The V end was cut by 2 bases, the J end by 3 bases, with 11 bases between. CDR3 region: CASSLRARGGNTIYF. DNA of the CDR3: TGTGCCAGCAGTTTACGAGCCAGGGGTGGAAACACCATATATTTT.

V gene TRBV4-1 combines with J gene TRBJ2-7; D is uncertain. V lost 4 bases and J lost 3, with 13 bases in between. The CDR3 has 14 residues. Germline V gene data show CDR1 as MGHRA and CDR2 as YSYEKL. CDR3 residues: CASSRSDQSYEQYF. The CDR3 region has the DNA TGCGCCAGCAGCCGCTCAGATCAGAGCTACGAGCAGTACTTC.

The V call is TRBV27, the J call TRBJ1-5; TRBD1 agrees at 11 bases. Losses at the gene ends were 4 bases for V and 5 bases for J; bases not matched to a gene: 1. The CDR3 consists of 14 residues. The V gene's germline CDR1 is MNHEY and CDR2 SMNVEV (reference sequence). The CDR3 DNA is TGTGCCAGCAGTTCGGGACAGGGGGATCAGCCCCAGCATTTT. Translating it yields CASSSGQGDQPQHF.

This chain connects TRBV27 to TRBJ2-7, with D maybe TRBD2 (6 bases). The CDR3 loop spans 14 amino acids. The germline V gene has CDR1 MNHEY and CDR2 SMNVEV (reference sequence). Trimming removed 2 bases from V and 5 bases from J, with 13 bases in between. CDR3 in DNA: TGTGCCAGCAGTTTAAAATCCGGGAGCCACGAGCAGTACTTC. This encodes CASSLKSGSHEQYF.

This sequence joins TRBV7-6 and TRBJ2-7, with unresolved D. Trimming pared 5 bases from V and 11 bases from J, leaving 7 bases between. Per germline, CDR1 SGHVS and CDR2 FNYEAQ. The CDR3 sequence is 9 residues long. The CDR3 loop reads CASSPSKYF. CDR3 coding DNA: TGTGCCAGCAGCCCCTCTAAGTACTTC. Full variable domain (rest looked up from reference TRBV7-6 and TRBJ2-7): GAGVSQSPRYKVTKRGQDVALRCDPISGHVSLYWYRQALGQGPEFLTYFNYEAQQDKSGLPNDRFSAERPEGSISTLTIQRTEQRDSAMYRCASSPSKYFGPGTRLTVT.

This clone showed up just once. The V gene is TRBV11-2, the J gene TRBJ1-1; no definite D call. Trimming shortened V by 5 bases and J by 5 bases, and 9 bases separated the two germline ends. This CDR3 region has 12 residues. Germline loops: CDR1 SGHAT, CDR2 FQNNGV. CDR3 nucleotides: TGTGCCAGCAGCCCAGCCGATACTGAAGCTTTCTTT. Its translation: CASSPADTEAFF.

V gene TRBV27 combines with J gene TRBJ2-7; D is uncertain. V lost 2 bases and J 2 bases, leaving 13 bases between the germline ends. The CDR3 is 15 residues long. Germline assignment: CDR1 MNHEY and CDR2 SMNVEV (reference sequence). In nucleotides, the CDR3 is TGTGCCAGCAGTTTAGGCCAGTACAGTCCCTACGAGCAGTACTTC. It yields the protein CASSLGQYSPYEQYF.

In this sample, this clone is hyperexpanded (1% or more). The chain is built from TRBV5-6 and TRBJ1-5, with D maybe TRBD1 (5 bases). The CDR3 is 14 amino acids. Looked up from germline, CDR1 is SGHDT and CDR2 is YYEEEE. The ends were cut back, 0 bases at V and 6 bases at J, with 10 bases in the middle. The CDR3 nucleotides are TGTGCCAGCAGCTTGGCCGGGGACGGTCAGCCCCAGCATTTT. Translated, it gives CASSLAGDGQPQHF. Full variable domain (outside the CDR3, taken from reference TRBV5-6 and TRBJ1-5): DAGVTQSPTHLIKTRGQQVTLRCSPKSGHDTVSWYQQALGQGPQFIFQYYEEEERQRGNFPDRFSGHQFPNYSSELNVNALLLGDSALYLCASSLAGDGQPQHFGDGTRLSIL.